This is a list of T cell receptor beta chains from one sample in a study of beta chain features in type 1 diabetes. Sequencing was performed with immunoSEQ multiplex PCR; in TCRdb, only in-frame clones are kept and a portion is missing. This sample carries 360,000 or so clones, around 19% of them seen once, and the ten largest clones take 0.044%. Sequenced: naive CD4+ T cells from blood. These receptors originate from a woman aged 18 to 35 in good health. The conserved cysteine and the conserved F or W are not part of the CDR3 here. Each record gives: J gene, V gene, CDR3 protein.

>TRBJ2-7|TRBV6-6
ASSQRTGSNEQY
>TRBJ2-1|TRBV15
ATSRDDFGEISEQF
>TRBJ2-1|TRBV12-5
ASGPGVVTSGYNEQF
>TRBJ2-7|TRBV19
ASSMGPYYEQY
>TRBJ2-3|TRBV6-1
ASRGTGGADTQY
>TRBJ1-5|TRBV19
ASSRDRDQPQH
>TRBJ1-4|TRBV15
ATSRDRGEKLF
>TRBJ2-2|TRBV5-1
ASSPQGSNTGELF
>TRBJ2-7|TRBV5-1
ASSFRGTGEQY
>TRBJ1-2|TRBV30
AREFSTYGYT
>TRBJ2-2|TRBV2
ASSPGLAGSGELF
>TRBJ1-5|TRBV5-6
ASSLQGLGNQPQH
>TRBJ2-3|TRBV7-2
ASSTSSTDTQY
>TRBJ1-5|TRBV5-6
ASSLFRSNQPQH
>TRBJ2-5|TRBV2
ASKIEGETQY
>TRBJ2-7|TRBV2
ASSPGLAGPQY
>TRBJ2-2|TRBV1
TSSQIGLAEHRPSGELF
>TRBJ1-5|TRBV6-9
ASSYPASGAQH
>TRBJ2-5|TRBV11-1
ASSLDRVQETQY
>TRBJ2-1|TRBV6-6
ASSRGTSLDEQF
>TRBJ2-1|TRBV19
ASSRSGSAYNEQF
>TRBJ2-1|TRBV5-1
ASSSQGTAVQF
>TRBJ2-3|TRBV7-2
ASSLGGRVDTQY
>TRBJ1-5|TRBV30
AWSARTGYSNQPQH
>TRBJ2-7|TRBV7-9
ASSLLAGPSYEQY
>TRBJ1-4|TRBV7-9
ASSLAMRDTNEKLF
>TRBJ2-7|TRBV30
AWRNRQAGVSEQY
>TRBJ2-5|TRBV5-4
ASRDRKKETQY
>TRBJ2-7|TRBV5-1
ASSPGGAYEQY
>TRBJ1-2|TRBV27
ASLGGYGYT
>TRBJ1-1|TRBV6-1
ASSGTGVTEAF
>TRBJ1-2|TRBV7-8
ASSPRQGIYGYT
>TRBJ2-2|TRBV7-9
ASSLDLNTGELF
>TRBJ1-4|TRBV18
ASSPSGATNEKLF
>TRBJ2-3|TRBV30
AWSEQGDFTDTQY
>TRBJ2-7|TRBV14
ASSPTLSYEQY
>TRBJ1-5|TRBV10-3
AISGTGSQPQH
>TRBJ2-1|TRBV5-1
ASSLVAGDLGNEQF
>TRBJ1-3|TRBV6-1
ASGRAAGNTIY
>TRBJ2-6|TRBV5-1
ASRSMGANVLT
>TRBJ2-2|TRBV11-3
ASSLNTGELF
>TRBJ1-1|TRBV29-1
SLGQSNTEAF
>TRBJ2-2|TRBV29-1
SPGGQEMNTGELF
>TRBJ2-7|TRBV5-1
ASSLVPRDRGYEQY
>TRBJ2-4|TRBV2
ASSPILNIQY
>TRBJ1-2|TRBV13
ASSRAGQGNYGYT
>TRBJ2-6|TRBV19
ASRTDRAGANVLT
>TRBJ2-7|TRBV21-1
ASSKCPN
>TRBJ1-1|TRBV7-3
ASSSQGDTEAF
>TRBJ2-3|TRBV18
ASSPPSTSGLTDTQY
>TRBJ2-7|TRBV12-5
ASGLVTSTGETYEQY
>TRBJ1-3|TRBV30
AWGSLGNTIY
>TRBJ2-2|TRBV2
ASRRDSRTGELF
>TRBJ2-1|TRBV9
ASSVEGTDYNEQF